What follows are 14 T cell receptor beta chains derived from one specimen sequenced in a study of blood T cell repertoires in COVID-19. The protocol was immunoSEQ multiplex PCR, while the TCRdb copy is restricted to in-frame clones and leaves out a portion. Among about 150,000 clones listed, around four fifths were seen once. The sequencing sample was made of PBMCs or T cells enriched from blood (not recorded which). These receptors were collected from a man aged 45-65 years who had recovered from COVID-19.

This chain joins TRBV9 and TRBJ1-1; tentatively, D is TRBD1 (6 bases). The germline V and J ends were trimmed by 3 bases and 1 base, with 13 bases remaining between them. The CDR3 runs to 15 residues. Germline V CDR1 and CDR2: SGDLS, YYNGEE. CDR3 bases: TGTGCCAGCAGCGCCCAACAGGGAGCGAACACTGAAGCTTTCTTT. Its protein product is CASSAQQGANTEAFF.

The V call is TRBV6-5, the J call TRBJ2-7, with TRBD1 identical over 10 bases. With V trimmed by 8 bases and J by 2 bases, 6 bases remained unmatched. The CDR3 spans 14 residues. Per the germline V gene, CDR1 is MNHEY and CDR2 is SVGAGI. Written as DNA, the CDR3 is TGTGCCAGCGGGCGGACAGGGGGGACCTACGAGCAGTACTTC. This translates into CASGRTGGTYEQYF.

A single count supports this clone. This chain joins TRBV11-3 and TRBJ1-2, with 8 bases matching TRBD1. V was pared by 5 bases and J by 8 bases, with 4 bases of the junction left unmatched. This CDR3 contains 12 residues. CDR1 and CDR2 from the germline V gene are SGHNT and YENEEA. The CDR3 is CASSRTGSGYTF. The DNA of the CDR3 is TGTGCCAGCAGCCGGACAGGGTCCGGCTACACCTTC.

This chain uses TRBV5-1 with TRBJ2-2; 8 positions agree with TRBD2. Germline V gene sequence: CDR1 SGHRS, CDR2 YFSETQ. The CDR3 is 15 residues long. The V segment lost 0 bases and the J segment 5 bases; nucleotides outside the gene matches: 3. In DNA form, the CDR3 reads TGCGCCAGCAGCTTGGAACTAGCGGAGACCGGGGAGCTGTTTTTT. Translating it yields CASSLELAETGELFF.

The V gene is TRBV5-8, the J gene TRBJ1-5, with 12 bases that match TRBD1. CDR3 length equals 19 residues. V dropped 0 bases and J dropped 1; count of bases not matched to a gene: 8. Germline V lookup: CDR1 SGHTS, CDR2 YDEGEE. CDR3 amino acids: CASSLAGTGGGVSNQPQHF. CDR3 sequence (DNA): TGTGCCAGCAGCTTGGCCGGGACAGGGGGCGGGGTGAGCAATCAGCCCCAGCATTTT. The variable domain in full, completed from reference TRBV5-8 and TRBJ1-5, reads EAGVTQSPTHLIKTRGQQATLRCSPISGHTSVYWYQQALGLGLQFLLWYDEGEERNRGNFPPRFSGRQFPNYSSELNVNALELEDSALYLCASSLAGTGGGVSNQPQHFGDGTRLSIL.

The J gene is TRBJ1-1, the V gene TRBV19; a weak D match, TRBD1 (5 bases). CDR1 and CDR2 (germline): LNHDA, SQIVND (reference sequence). V was clipped by 8 bases and J by 4 bases, with 11 bases between them. This CDR3 comprises 12 residues. DNA of the CDR3: TGTGCCAGTCTGGGGGGTGGCACTGAAGCTTTCTTT. Protein sequence: CASLGGGTEAFF.

The rearrangement joins TRBV18 to TRBJ1-2, with TRBD1 matching over 7 bases. The V and J ends lost 3 bases and 2 bases, in that order; junction bases with no gene match: 3. There are 14 residues in the CDR3. Germline CDR1 is KGHSH and CDR2 is LQKENI. CDR3 sequence reads: CASSPRTGNYGYTF. The CDR3, as DNA: TGTGCCAGCTCACCCCGGACAGGAAACTATGGCTACACCTTC. Full variable domain (rest looked up from reference TRBV18 and TRBJ1-2): NAGVMQNPRHLVRRRGQEARLRCSPMKGHSHVYWYRQLPEEGLKFMVYLQKENIIDESGMPKERFSAEFPKEGPSILRIQQVVRGDSAAYFCASSPRTGNYGYTFGSGTRLTVV.

The chain employs TRBV4-2 and TRBJ1-3; no clear D gene. Germline CDR1 and CDR2: LGHNA and YNFKEQ. Between the trimmed V and J ends, which lost 4 bases and 0 bases, there was a span of 10 bases. The CDR3 is made up of 15 amino acids. The CDR3 region is CASSLAASSGNTIYF. DNA for the CDR3: TGTGCCAGCAGCCTCGCGGCGAGCTCTGGAAACACCATATATTTT.

The chain recombines TRBV14 with TRBJ1-4; no clear D. The CDR3 sequence is 14 residues long. The ends were cut back, 5 bases at V and 3 bases at J, with 10 bases in the middle. Germline-derived CDR1 and CDR2 are SGHDN and FVKESK. The CDR3 sequence is CASSGAIANEKLFF. CDR3 DNA sequence: TGTGCCAGCAGCGGAGCTATTGCTAATGAAAAACTGTTTTTT.

CDR3 sequence (DNA): TGTGCCAGCAGCGCAGTACAGGGGGCAGGCACTGAAGCTTTCTTT. It yields the protein CASSAVQGAGTEAFF. This rearrangement joins TRBV7-9 to TRBJ1-1, with 9 bases fitting TRBD1. CDR1 and CDR2 from the germline V gene are SEHNR and FQNEAQ (reference sequence). The CDR3 runs to 15 residues. J lost 4 bases, V lost 5 bases, and 8 bases had no gene match.

The J gene is TRBJ1-5, the V gene TRBV7-8, with TRBD1 matching over 10 bases. V dropped 1 base and J dropped 7; count of bases not matched to a gene: 4. This CDR3 comprises 15 residues. Germline V lookup: CDR1 SGHVS, CDR2 FQNEAQ. CDR3 protein: CASSLGDRGGQPQHF. CDR3 sequence (DNA): TGTGCCAGCAGCTTAGGGGACAGGGGCGGGCAGCCCCAGCATTTT.

The V call is TRBV19, the J call TRBJ1-6, with 12 positions matching TRBD1. In germline, CDR1 is LNHDA, CDR2 SQIVND (reference sequence). V gave up 10 bases and J gave up 5 bases; unmatched junction bases: 6. The CDR3 loop spans 15 amino acids. The CDR3 region is CATAGTGGNNSPLHF. CDR3 DNA sequence: TGTGCCACCGCGGGGACAGGGGGCAATAATTCACCCCTCCACTTT.

V gene TRBV7-2 combines with J gene TRBJ1-2; 7 nucleotides agree with TRBD1. With V trimmed by 2 bases and J by 4 bases, 7 bases remained unmatched. Germline-derived CDR1 and CDR2 are SGHTA and FQGNSA. The CDR3 has 15 residues. CDR3 sequence: CASSLNRGRSYGYTF. CDR3 coding DNA: TGTGCCAGCAGCTTAAATAGGGGGCGAAGCTATGGCTACACCTTC.

This sequence joins TRBV9 and TRBJ2-3; 7 bases are a match to TRBD2. Germline CDR1 reads SGDLS; CDR2 reads YYNGEE. The junction had 8 bases not matched to a gene; V was cut back by 4 bases and J by 0 bases. This CDR3 is built from 16 residues. The CDR3 nucleotides are TGTGCCAGCAGCCCTCGAACTAGCGTCAGCACAGATACGCAGTATTTT. Translating it yields CASSPRTSVSTDTQYF.